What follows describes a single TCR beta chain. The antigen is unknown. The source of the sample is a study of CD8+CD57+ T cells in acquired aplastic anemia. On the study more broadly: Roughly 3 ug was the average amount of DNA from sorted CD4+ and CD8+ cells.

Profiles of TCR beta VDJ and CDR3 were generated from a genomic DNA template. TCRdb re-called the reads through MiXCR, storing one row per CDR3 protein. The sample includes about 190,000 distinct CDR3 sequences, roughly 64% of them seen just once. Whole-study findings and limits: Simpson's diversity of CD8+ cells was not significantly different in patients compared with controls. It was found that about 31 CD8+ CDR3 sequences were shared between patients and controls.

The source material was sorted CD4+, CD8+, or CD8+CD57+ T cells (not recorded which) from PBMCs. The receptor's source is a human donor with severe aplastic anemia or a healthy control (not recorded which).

The CDR3 coding sequence is TGTGCCACCAGTGTCTGGTCTAACTATGGCTACACCTTC. It encodes CATSVWSNYGYTF. V and J are TRBV24-1 and TRBJ1-2; D call uncertain. Germline-derived CDR1 and CDR2 are KGHDR and SFDVKD. The germline V and J ends were trimmed by 5 bases and 0 bases, with 6 bases remaining between them. CDR3 length: 13 residues.